Below, 9 T cell receptor beta chains from the same sample are listed, as sequenced in a study of T cell responses to AZD1222 COVID-19 vaccine. The method was immunoSEQ multiplex PCR; TCRdb's version includes in-frame clones alone and lacks a portion of them. The sample records 130,000 to 150,000 clones, roughly nine tenths being singletons. Sequenced material: peripheral blood, taken on day 0 of AZD1222 vaccination. These receptors originate from an adult in good health.

The genes are TRBV27 and TRBJ1-4; 7 nucleotides match TRBD1. CDR3 length: 15 residues. The V gene's germline CDR1 is MNHEY and CDR2 SMNVEV (reference sequence). V was pared by 7 bases and J by 8 bases, with 13 bases of the junction left unmatched. CDR3 sequence (DNA): TGTGCCAGCAACCCCTACAGGGGCTCGGGGGAAAAACTGTTTTTT. Amino acids: CASNPYRGSGEKLFF. The complete variable domain, with remaining parts taken from reference TRBV27 and TRBJ1-4, reads EAQVTQNPRYLITVTGKKLTVTCSQNMNHEYMSWYRQDPGLGLRQIYYSMNVEVTDKGDVPEGYKVSRKEKRNFPLILESPSPNQTSLYFCASNPYRGSGEKLFFGSGTQLSVL.

The chain combines TRBV11-1 with TRBJ2-5; D may match TRBD1 or TRBD2 (5 bases each). CDR1 and CDR2 (germline): SGHAT, FQDESV (reference sequence). V lost 5 bases, J lost 5 bases, and 18 bases lay in between. The CDR3 spans 15 residues. The CDR3 region has the DNA TGTGCCAGCAGCGTCGAGGGGTCTGTAGTGGAGACCCAGTACTTC. This translates into CASSVEGSVVETQYF.

V is TRBV4-2 and J is TRBJ1-6; D may be TRBD1 (5 bases). There are 15 residues in the CDR3. V was cut by 5 bases and J by 8 bases, with 16 bases left in between. In germline, CDR1 is LGHNA, CDR2 YNFKEQ. The CDR3 region is CASSGAGAQDSPLHF. The DNA for the CDR3 is TGTGCCAGCAGCGGGGCTGGCGCCCAAGATTCACCCCTCCACTTT.

The rearrangement uses TRBV5-1 and TRBJ2-5, with D uncertain. CDR3 size: 13 residues. Germline V gene lookup returns CDR1 SGHRS and CDR2 YFSETQ. The V end lost 2 bases, the J end lost 4 bases, and 9 bases lay between the germline ends. This CDR3 reads CASSFRVGETQYF. The DNA for the CDR3 is TGCGCCAGCAGCTTTAGGGTCGGAGAGACCCAGTACTTC.

The chain recombines TRBV4-3 with TRBJ1-3; D ambiguous. The CDR3 is 16 amino acids. From germline, CDR1 is LGHNA and CDR2 YSLEER. V lost 1 base, J lost 2 bases, and 12 bases lay in between. CDR3: CASSQAMTWAGNTIYF. The CDR3 DNA reads TGCGCCAGCAGCCAAGCTATGACATGGGCTGGAAACACCATATATTTT.

This chain connects TRBV7-3 to TRBJ2-5, with D perhaps matching TRBD1 (6 bases). V was trimmed by 5 bases and J by 5 bases, leaving 24 bases between them. This CDR3 is 17 amino acids long. Germline V gene lookup returns CDR1 SGHTA and CDR2 FQGTGA. The CDR3 DNA reads as TGTGCCAGCAGCCCTATGCTACAGGGTCCTGGGAAGGAGACCCAGTACTTC. It is translated as CASSPMLQGPGKETQYF.

This clone was recorded a few times. The rearrangement uses TRBV2 and TRBJ1-2, with TRBD1 identical over 10 bases. CDR1 is SNHLY, CDR2 FYNNEI, per germline. Germline trimming cut 8 bases from V and 8 bases from J; bases unmatched to any gene: 5. CDR3 size: 12 residues. CDR3 in amino acids: CASGQGEVGYTF. CDR3 in DNA: TGTGCCAGCGGACAGGGGGAAGTGGGCTACACCTTC.

The chain links TRBV2 to TRBJ2-3, with 8 bases lining up with TRBD2. V lost 10 bases and J lost 4; bases outside the gene matches: 10. Germline V gene lookup returns CDR1 SNHLY and CDR2 FYNNEI. This CDR3 is built from 14 residues. Written as DNA, the CDR3 is TGTGCCACTGTAGCGGGAACAGGCGCAGATACGCAGTATTTT. Translated: CATVAGTGADTQYF. Combining the CDR3 with reference TRBV2 and TRBJ2-3 gives the whole variable domain EPEVTQTPSHQVTQMGQEVILRCVPISNHLYFYWYRQILGQKVEFLVSFYNNEISEKSEIFDDQFSVERPDGSNFTLKIRSTKLEDSAMYFCATVAGTGADTQYFGPGTRLTVL.

The J gene is TRBJ1-2, the V gene TRBV21-1; the D call in the table, TRBD1, was not verified against the DNA. TRBV21-1 is marked as a pseudogene. The CDR3 loop spans 14 amino acids. The CDR3 nucleotides are TGTGCCAGCAGCCGAGGACAGCCCTCGCGGGGCTACACCTTC. The encoded protein is CASSRGQPSRGYTF.